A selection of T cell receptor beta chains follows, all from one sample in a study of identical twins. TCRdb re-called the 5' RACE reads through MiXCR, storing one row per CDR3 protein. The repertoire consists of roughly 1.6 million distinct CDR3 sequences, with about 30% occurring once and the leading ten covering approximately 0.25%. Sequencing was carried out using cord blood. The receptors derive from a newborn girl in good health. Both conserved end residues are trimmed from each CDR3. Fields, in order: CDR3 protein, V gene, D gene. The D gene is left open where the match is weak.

CDR3: AWSALQGPQETQY; V: TRBV30; D: -
CDR3: ASSEAFGRANYGYT; V: TRBV2; D: -
CDR3: ASSQAHSPLH; V: TRBV4-2; D: -
CDR3: ASRGTTRNEQY; V: TRBV6-2/TRBV6-3; D: -
CDR3: AGSEARGSNYEQY; V: TRBV6-1; D: -
CDR3: ASSQDRQGMATLH; V: TRBV4-2; D: TRBD1
CDR3: ASGTSPSYEQY; V: TRBV6-5; D: -
CDR3: AIGAEYSNQPQH; V: TRBV10-3; D: -
CDR3: SALSAAIGDEQF; V: TRBV20-1; D: -
CDR3: ASSRRGGLGQPQH; V: TRBV6-5; D: -
CDR3: SATPGLAGETQY; V: TRBV20-1; D: TRBD2
CDR3: ASSVAGTGVYNEQY; V: TRBV9; D: TRBD1
CDR3: ASRTVGSYEQY; V: TRBV5-1; D: -
CDR3: AISELGQNSYNEQY; V: TRBV10-3; D: TRBD1
CDR3: ASSPVGGFQETQY; V: TRBV11-2; D: -
CDR3: ASSLHLAGVVYEQF; V: TRBV5-6; D: TRBD2
CDR3: ASSERAVRELF; V: TRBV2; D: -
CDR3: ASSFTVRSGSYEQY; V: TRBV7-9; D: -
CDR3: SARPQETQY; V: TRBV20-1; D: -
CDR3: ASSRRESRNTGELF; V: TRBV5-1; D: -
CDR3: ASSQGPAGPTDTQY; V: TRBV4-2; D: TRBD2
CDR3: SAREARASTEAF; V: TRBV20-1; D: -
CDR3: ASSSPGDYEQY; V: TRBV27; D: -
CDR3: ASGLPGQGVTEAF; V: TRBV12-5; D: TRBD1
CDR3: ASSPNPGTQETQY; V: TRBV12-3/TRBV12-4; D: -
CDR3: ASTRQEAGGYT; V: TRBV6-1; D: -
CDR3: ASSRTEVYQPQH; V: TRBV7-2; D: -